Below are 4 T cell receptor beta chains sequenced from a single sample in a study of blood T cell repertoires in COVID-19. Clones were read by immunoSEQ multiplex PCR, and TCRdb kept only the in-frame ones, dropping some. The table lists about 300,000 clones, about nine tenths of them singletons. Material: peripheral blood. These receptors came from a woman in her forties or fifties with COVID-19, enrolled during active disease.

This chain connects TRBV5-5 to TRBJ2-3; weak D call: TRBD1 (5 bases). Germline CDR1 and CDR2: SGHKS and YYEKEE (reference sequence). V dropped 4 bases and J dropped 0 bases, with 21 bases sitting between them. The CDR3 sequence is 18 residues long. This chain's CDR3 is CASSPRPRQFYSTDTQYF. CDR3 DNA: TGTGCCAGCAGCCCCCGCCCAAGACAGTTTTATAGCACAGATACGCAGTATTTT.

The chain is built from TRBV13 and TRBJ1-1; 7 bases fit TRBD1. Trimming at V came to 0 bases and at J to 8 bases, leaving 6 bases not matched to a gene. Germline V gives CDR1 PRHDT, CDR2 FYEKMQ (reference sequence). The CDR3 sequence is 14 residues long. In nucleotides, the CDR3 is TGTGCCAGCAGCTTAGGCCTGACAGGGATGGAAGCTTTCTTT. This codes for CASSLGLTGMEAFF.

V is TRBV19 and J is TRBJ2-1; no reliable D call. Germline CDR1 LNHDA, CDR2 SQIVND (reference sequence). The CDR3 has 15 amino acids. V lost 1 base and J 0 bases, leaving 7 bases between the germline ends. The CDR3 sequence is CASSIVGRSYNEQFF. The CDR3 nucleotides are TGTGCCAGTAGTATAGTTGGGCGCTCCTACAATGAGCAGTTCTTC.

The chain combines TRBV6-5 with TRBJ2-1, with D perhaps TRBD2 (6 bases). The germline gives CDR1 MNHEY, CDR2 SVGAGI. The CDR3 sequence is 15 residues long. Between the trimmed V and J ends, which lost 3 bases and 7 bases, there was a span of 16 bases. DNA for the CDR3: TGTGCCAGCAGTTATACCGTTGGGGGGACGAATGAGCAGTTCTTC. Its translation: CASSYTVGGTNEQFF.